The clone carrying this TCR beta chain was counted a few times. As yet, its antigen is unknown. The investigators amplified TCR beta CDR3 regions from RNA transcripts. First-round RT-PCR with HTBI primers amplified the TCR CDR3 region. A single record per CDR3 protein comes from TCRdb applying MiXCR to the multiplex PCR reads. The sample includes about 250,000 distinct CDR3 sequences, about 20% of them seen just once. The data were obtained in a study of T cells in Graves' hyperthyroidism and ophthalmopathy. General study findings and limits: Most thyroid-expanded clonotypes above 0.001 were also found in blood.

Trimming removed 0 bases from V and 1 base from J, with 4 bases in between. Germline CDR1 reads SGDLS; CDR2 reads YYNGEE. The CDR3 is 14 residues long. A NOSPECS grade of at least 4, a Clinical Activity Score of at least 3 and duration under 3 months were recorded in ophthalmopathy patients. Uncontrolled infection, other autoimmune disease, pregnancy or lactation barred patients from enrollment. Diagnoses used clinical symptoms, serum thyroxine and TRAb, thyroid ultrasound and orbital computed tomography. The chain carries TRBV9 and TRBJ2-2, with D unresolved. The material sequenced was blood. The receptor was derived from a man aged 30-40 years with Graves' ophthalmopathy. The CDR3 protein is CASSVDGNTGELFF. DNA of the CDR3: TGTGCCAGCAGCGTAGACGGGAACACCGGGGAGCTGTTTTTT. The whole variable domain, remainder taken from reference TRBV9 and TRBJ2-2, is DSGVTQTPKHLITATGQRVTLRCSPRSGDLSVYWYQQSLDQGLQFLIQYYNGEERAKGNILERFSAQQFPDLHSELNLSSLELGDSALYFCASSVDGNTGELFFGEGSRLTVL.